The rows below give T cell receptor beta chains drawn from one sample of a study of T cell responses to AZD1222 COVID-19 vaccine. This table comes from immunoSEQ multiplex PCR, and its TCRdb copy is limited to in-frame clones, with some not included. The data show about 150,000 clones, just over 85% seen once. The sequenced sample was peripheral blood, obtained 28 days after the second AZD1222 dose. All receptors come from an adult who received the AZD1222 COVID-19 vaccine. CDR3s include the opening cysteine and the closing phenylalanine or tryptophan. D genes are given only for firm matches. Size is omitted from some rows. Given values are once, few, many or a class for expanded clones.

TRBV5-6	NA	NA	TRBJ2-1	TGTGCCAGCAGCTTTACAGGGTTAGGGGAGCAGTTCTTC	CASSFTGLGEQFF
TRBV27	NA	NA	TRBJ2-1	TGTGCCAGCAGTTTGCCAGGAGGCAATGAGCAGTTCTTC	CASSLPGGNEQFF
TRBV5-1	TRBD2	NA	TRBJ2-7	TGCGCCAGCAGCACAACCGGGGGGTCCTACGAGCAGTACTTC	CASSTTGGSYEQYF
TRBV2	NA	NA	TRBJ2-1	TGTGCCAGCAGTGCCACGCACAATGAGCAGTTCTTC	CASSATHNEQFF
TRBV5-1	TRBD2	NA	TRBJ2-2	TGCGCCAGCAGCAGTAGCGGGACAAACACCGGGGAGCTGTTTTTT	CASSSSGTNTGELFF
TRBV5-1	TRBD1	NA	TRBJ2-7	TGCGCCAGCAGTAGGGACAGGGGTTGGTTTGACTCCTACGAGCAGTACTTC	CASSRDRGWFDSYEQYF
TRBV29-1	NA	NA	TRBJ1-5	TGCAGCGTTGCCGGGGCCAATCAGCCCCAGCATTTT	CSVAGANQPQHF
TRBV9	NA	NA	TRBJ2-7	TGTGCCAGCGGGGGCTTTAGGGACGAGCAGTACTTC	CASGGFRDEQYF
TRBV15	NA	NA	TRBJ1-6	TGTGCCACCAGCAGAGGGGACGGGAGCTCCTATAATTCACCCCTCCACTTT	CATSRGDGSSYNSPLHF
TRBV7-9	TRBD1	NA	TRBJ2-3	TGTGCCAGCAGCCATGACAGGGTTTACACAGATACGCAGTATTTT	CASSHDRVYTDTQYF
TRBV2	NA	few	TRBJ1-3	TGTGCCAGCAGTGATGTGGGCGCTTTTGGAAACACCATATATTTT	CASSDVGAFGNTIYF
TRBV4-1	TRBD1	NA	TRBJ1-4	TGCGCCAGCAGCCATGCGGACAGGGGTGAAAAACTGTTTTTT	CASSHADRGEKLFF
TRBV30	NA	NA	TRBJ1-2	TGTGCCTGGAGTCCCACAGGGAGGTACGGCTACACCTTC	CAWSPTGRYGYTF
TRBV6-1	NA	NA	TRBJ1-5	TGTGCCAGCAGTGAAAGGGCCTCTAATCAGCCCCAGCATTTT	CASSERASNQPQHF
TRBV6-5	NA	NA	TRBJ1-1	TGTGCCAGCAGTTACTCGGAGATGAACACTGAAGCTTTCTTT	CASSYSEMNTEAFF
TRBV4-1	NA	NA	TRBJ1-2	TGCGCCAGCAGCCAAGCGCTCCGTGTAGGGGTTGCAGCGGGCTACACCTTC	CASSQALRVGVAAGYTF
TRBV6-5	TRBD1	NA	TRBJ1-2	TGTGCCAGCAGTCCCGGGACAGCTTTTGATCGCGGCTACACCTTC	CASSPGTAFDRGYTF
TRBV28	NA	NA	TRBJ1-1	TGTGCCAGCACTGTAGAGGGAAGGCCGACTGAAGCTTTCTTT	CASTVEGRPTEAFF